This T cell receptor (beta chain) is from a study of T cells in Graves' hyperthyroidism and ophthalmopathy. What was amplified from RNA transcripts were TCR beta CDR3 regions. First-round RT-PCR with HTBI primers amplified the TCR CDR3 region. TCRdb used MiXCR to reprocess the multiplex PCR reads, holding one entry per CDR3 protein. The table lists some 700,000 distinct CDR3 sequences, 17% of them singletons. The diagnostic basis comprised clinical symptoms, serum thyroxine and TRAb, thyroid ultrasound and orbital computed tomography. CDR3 size: 16 residues. Germline CDR1 SEHNR, CDR2 FQNEAQ (reference sequence). Trimming took 4 bases from V and 1 from J; bases not matched to a gene: 8. This clonotype was seen more than once but under ten times.

Input material: blood. V usage is TRBV7-9 and J usage is TRBJ1-1, with 8 bases fitting TRBD1. The sequence derives from a man in his forties or fifties with Graves' hyperthyroidism. Here the CDR3 DNA reads TGTGCCAGCAGCTGGGGGGCAGGGGGCCCGAACACTGAAGCTTTCTTT. Its translation: CASSWGAGGPNTEAFF. Full variable domain (outside the CDR3, taken from reference TRBV7-9 and TRBJ1-1): DTGVSQNPRHKITKRGQNVTFRCDPISEHNRLYWYRQTLGQGPEFLTYFQNEAQLEKSRLLSDRFSAERPKGSFSTLEIQRTEQGDSAMYLCASSWGAGGPNTEAFFGQGTRLTVV.